This TCR beta chain was recovered during a study of response to subunit inactivated influenza vaccine (dated by TCRdb to 2016 to 2018). Describing the broader study: Deep quantitative T cell receptor repertoire profiling was used in the study to track responses to a trivalent subunit inactivated influenza vaccine.

The germline V gene encodes CDR1 MNHEY and CDR2 SVGEGT. The CDR3 holds 17 amino acids from the cysteine to the phenylalanine. The CDR3 DNA has 51 bases and is translated from base 1. At the junction V is shortened by 2 bases and J by 3 bases, with 19 bases in between. This clonotype was counted between two and nine times. Its antigen specificity is not known. Base-call qualities are not available, and no considerably larger clone is one nucleotide away. Points the paper makes about the study in general: The authors suggested that each seasonal influenza vaccination may recruit only a limited number of new T cells.

Receptor amplification or capture employed RT-PCR. TCRdb names Illumina HiSeq 2500 as the instrument used. TCRdb itself trimmed the public reads at Q25 with fastp, ran MiXCR and retained productive beta chains. Duplicate CDR3 protein sequences are folded into a single record with the most common DNA and genes. This sample is represented by 500,000 to 600,000 distinct CDR3 sequences; 12% to 15% of them were singletons. Of the sample, around 10% falls within the top ten clones. The origin of this receptor is a middle-aged man who received an inactivated influenza vaccine. Donor details come from another sample of the same person, matched by shared clones. The chain is encoded by TRBV6-2 or TRBV6-3 joined to TRBJ1-2; TRBD1 is perhaps the D gene, given 5 matching bases. The material was PBMCs from blood, obtained about 13 days after vaccination. The CDR3 in this case is CASSYILGRTSDYGYTF. The nucleotide sequence is given as TGTGCCAGCAGTTACATCTTGGGACGTACCTCCGACTATGGCTACACCTTC.